This T cell receptor beta chain appears in the sequencing data of a study of blood T cell repertoires in COVID-19. In the study overall: Material from acute and convalescent COVID-19 was sourced from the United States, Italy and Spain.

Recruits, aged 18 to 89 years, lived in 25 or so US areas. Participant-reported clinical history was the basis for cohort assignment. V was clipped by 4 bases and J by 6 bases, with 16 bases between them. The CDR3 is 15 amino acids. The germline CDR1 and CDR2 sequences are SGHVS and FNYEAQ. Authors' analysis steps: Reference gene primers were amplified, and this amplification served to estimate nucleated cell counts. Assay used: immunoSEQ multiplex PCR; TCRdb lists only in-frame clones, some missing. For V, J and clone size, that table is used; D and trimming come from the DNA. The sample lists roughly 150,000 clones; roughly 84% were seen once.

The sample taken for sequencing was PBMCs or T cells enriched from blood (not recorded which). This clonotype was obtained from a man between 60 and 75 years old who had recovered from COVID-19. The chain has TRBV7-6 and TRBJ2-1; a possible D gene is TRBD2 (5 bases). CDR3 region: CASSSPESRGNEQFF. The CDR3 nucleotides read TGTGCCAGCAGCTCACCTGAGTCCCGGGGCAATGAGCAGTTCTTC.